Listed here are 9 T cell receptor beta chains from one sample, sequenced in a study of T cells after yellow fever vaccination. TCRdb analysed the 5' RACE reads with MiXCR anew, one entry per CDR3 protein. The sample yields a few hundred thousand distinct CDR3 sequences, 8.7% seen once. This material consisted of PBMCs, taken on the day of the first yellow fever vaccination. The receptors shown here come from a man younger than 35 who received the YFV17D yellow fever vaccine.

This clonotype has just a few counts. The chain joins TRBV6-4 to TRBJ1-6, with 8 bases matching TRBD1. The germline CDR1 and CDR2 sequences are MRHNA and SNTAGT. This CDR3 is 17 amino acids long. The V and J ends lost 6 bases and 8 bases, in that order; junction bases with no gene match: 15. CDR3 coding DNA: TGTGCCAGCAGGGACCGAGCGAGCAGGGGGCCTGATTCACCCCTCCACTTT. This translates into CASRDRASRGPDSPLHF.

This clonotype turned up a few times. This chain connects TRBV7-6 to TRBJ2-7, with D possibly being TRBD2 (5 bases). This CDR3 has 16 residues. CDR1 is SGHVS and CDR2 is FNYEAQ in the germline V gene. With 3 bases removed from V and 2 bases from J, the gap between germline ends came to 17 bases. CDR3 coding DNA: TGTGCCAGCAGCTTGGGCGCTTCAACTAGAACCTACGAGCAGTACTTC. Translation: CASSLGASTRTYEQYF.

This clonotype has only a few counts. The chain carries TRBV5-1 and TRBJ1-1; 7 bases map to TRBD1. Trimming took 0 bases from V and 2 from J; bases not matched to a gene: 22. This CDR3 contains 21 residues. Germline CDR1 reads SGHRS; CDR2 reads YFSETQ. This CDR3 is CASSLAGDFPTLGQSNTEAFF. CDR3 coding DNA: TGCGCCAGCAGCTTGGCCGGAGACTTCCCGACACTGGGACAGAGCAACACTGAAGCTTTCTTT.

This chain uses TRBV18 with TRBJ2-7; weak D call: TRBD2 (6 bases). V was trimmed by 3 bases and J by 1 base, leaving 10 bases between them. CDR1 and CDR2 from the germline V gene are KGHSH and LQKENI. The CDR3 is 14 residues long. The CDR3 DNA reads TGTGCCAGCTCACCGGCGCGGGGTTCCTACGAGCAGTACTTC. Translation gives CASSPARGSYEQYF.

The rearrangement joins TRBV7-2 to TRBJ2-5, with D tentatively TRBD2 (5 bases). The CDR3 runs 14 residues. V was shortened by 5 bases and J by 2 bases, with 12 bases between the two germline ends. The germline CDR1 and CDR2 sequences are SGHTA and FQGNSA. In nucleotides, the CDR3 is TGTGCCAGCAGCAAAACCGGGGAACAAGAGACCCAGTACTTC. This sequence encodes CASSKTGEQETQYF.

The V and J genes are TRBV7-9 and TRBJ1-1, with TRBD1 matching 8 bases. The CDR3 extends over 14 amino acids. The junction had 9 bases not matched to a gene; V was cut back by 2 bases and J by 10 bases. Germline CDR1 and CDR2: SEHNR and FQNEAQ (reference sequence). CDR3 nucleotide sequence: TGTGCCAGCAGCTTACTTGACAGGGGCATAGGAGCTTTCTTT. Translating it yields CASSLLDRGIGAFF. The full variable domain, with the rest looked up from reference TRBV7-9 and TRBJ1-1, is DTGVSQNPRHKITKRGQNVTFRCDPISEHNRLYWYRQTLGQGPEFLTYFQNEAQLEKSRLLSDRFSAERPKGSFSTLEIQRTEQGDSAMYLCASSLLDRGIGAFFGQGTRLTVV.

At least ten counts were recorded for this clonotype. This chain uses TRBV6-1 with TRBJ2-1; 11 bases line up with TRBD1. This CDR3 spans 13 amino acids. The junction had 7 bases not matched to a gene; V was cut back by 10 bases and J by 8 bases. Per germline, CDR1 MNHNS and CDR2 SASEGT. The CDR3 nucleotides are TGTGCCACCCCGGACAGGGGGCAGGATGAGCAGTTCTTC. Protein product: CATPDRGQDEQFF.

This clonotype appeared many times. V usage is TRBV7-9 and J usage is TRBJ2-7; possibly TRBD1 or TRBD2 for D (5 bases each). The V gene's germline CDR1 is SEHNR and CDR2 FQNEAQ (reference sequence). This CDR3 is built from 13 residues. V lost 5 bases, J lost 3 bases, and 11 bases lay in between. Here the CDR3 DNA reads TGTGCCAGCAGCCCGGGGCAGGTCTACGAGCAGTACTTC. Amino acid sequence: CASSPGQVYEQYF.

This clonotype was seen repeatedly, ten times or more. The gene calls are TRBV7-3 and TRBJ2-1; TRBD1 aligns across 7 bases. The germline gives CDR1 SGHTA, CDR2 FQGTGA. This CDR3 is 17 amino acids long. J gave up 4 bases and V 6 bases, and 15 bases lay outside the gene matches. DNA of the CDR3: TGTGCCAGCAGTTCACCCTCGGACAGGACCAATTACAATGAGCAGTTCTTC. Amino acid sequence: CASSSPSDRTNYNEQFF.